Detailed here is one TCR beta chain. Its antigen remains unknown. V lost 3 bases and J 1 base, leaving 12 bases between the germline ends. The V gene's germline CDR1 is KGHSH and CDR2 LQKENI. The CDR3 length is 15 residues. The sample comes from a study of CD8 T cells in ankylosing spondylitis. Whole-study results and caveats: In ankylosing spondylitis blood, a motif of roughly 8 highly homologous TCR beta variants appeared characteristic. The disease-linked clones had a CD8+ phenotype and low blood frequencies.

A single record per CDR3 protein comes from TCRdb applying MiXCR to the 5' RACE reads. Among 750,000 to 850,000 distinct CDR3 sequences listed, 12% were seen once. This sequence joins TRBV18 and TRBJ1-1; D perhaps matches TRBD1 (6 bases). The sequenced sample was blood, either unsorted or a sorted T cell fraction (not recorded which). The receptor was isolated from a male donor with ankylosing spondylitis. This CDR3 reads CASSPFATGNTEAFF. The CDR3 DNA reads TGTGCCAGCTCACCGTTCGCGACAGGGAACACTGAAGCTTTCTTT.